This TCR beta chain was recorded in a study of T cells in Graves' hyperthyroidism and ophthalmopathy. This clonotype was recorded many times. Germline assignment: CDR1 GTSNPN and CDR2 SVGIG (reference sequence). V lost 2 bases to trimming and J lost 5 bases; unmatched junction nucleotides: 5. This CDR3 contains 14 residues. TCR beta CDR3 sequences were amplified from RNA transcripts. When the TCR CDR3 underwent first-round RT-PCR, the HTBI primer set was used. TCRdb re-called the multiplex PCR reads with MiXCR, one entry per CDR3 protein. This sample yields around 340,000 distinct CDR3 sequences, of which about 18% are seen a single time; roughly 35% belongs to the top ten.

The rearrangement joins TRBV30 to TRBJ1-1, with TRBD1 matching 10 bases. The receptor was derived from a woman aged 25-40 years with Graves' hyperthyroidism that later progressed to Graves' ophthalmopathy. Sequenced: blood. For the CDR3, the DNA is TGTGCCTGGAGTCCCGGGACAGGGGTGACTGAAGCTTTCTTT. Its translation: CAWSPGTGVTEAFF.